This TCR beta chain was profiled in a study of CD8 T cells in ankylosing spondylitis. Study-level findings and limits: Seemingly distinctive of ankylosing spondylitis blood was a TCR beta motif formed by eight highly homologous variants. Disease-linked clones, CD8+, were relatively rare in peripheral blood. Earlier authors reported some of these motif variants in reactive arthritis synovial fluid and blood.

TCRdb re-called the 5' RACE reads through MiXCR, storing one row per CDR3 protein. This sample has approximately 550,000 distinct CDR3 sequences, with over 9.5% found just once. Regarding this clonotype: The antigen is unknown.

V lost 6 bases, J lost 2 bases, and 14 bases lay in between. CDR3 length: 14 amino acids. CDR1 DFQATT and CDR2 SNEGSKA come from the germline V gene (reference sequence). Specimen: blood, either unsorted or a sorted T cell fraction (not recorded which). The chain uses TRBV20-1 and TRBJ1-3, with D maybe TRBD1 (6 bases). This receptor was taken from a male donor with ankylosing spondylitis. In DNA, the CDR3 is TGCAGTGCCATCCAGGGGTCTGCTGGAAACACCATATATTTT. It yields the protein CSAIQGSAGNTIYF.